Presented here are 32 T cell receptor beta chains from one specimen sequenced in a study of response to subunit inactivated influenza vaccine. One entry per CDR3 protein, called by TCRdb with MiXCR from the RT-PCR reads. The sample contains 450,000 to 600,000 distinct CDR3 sequences, 15% to 20% of which appear only once. Sequences were derived from CD4+ T cells sorted from PBMCs, sampled about 23 months after vaccination. Receptors originate from a man between 50 and 69 years old who received an inactivated influenza vaccine.

The V and J genes are TRBV6-5 and TRBJ2-7; 10 bases fit TRBD2. Germline V gene lookup returns CDR1 MNHEY and CDR2 SVGAGI. V trimming: 0 bases; J trimming: 3 bases; junction bases outside the gene matches: 5. The CDR3 length is 16 residues. CDR3 nucleotide sequence: TGTGCCAGCAGTTACTCTACTAGCGGGGTCATCTACGAGCAGTACTTC. Protein sequence: CASSYSTSGVIYEQYF.

This clonotype was detected many times. The chain uses TRBV5-1 and TRBJ2-7; D is unclear. V lost 2 bases and J lost 7, with 19 bases in between. Looked up from germline, CDR1 is SGHRS and CDR2 is YFSETQ. The CDR3 length is 15 residues. The CDR3, as DNA: TGCGCCAGCAGCTTCTACGAATTGGACCGAGTTGAGCAGTACTTC. Translating it yields CASSFYELDRVEQYF. Combining the CDR3 with reference TRBV5-1 and TRBJ2-7 gives the whole variable domain KAGVTQTPRYLIKTRGQQVTLSCSPISGHRSVSWYQQTPGQGLQFLFEYFSETQRNKGNFPGRFSGRQFSNSRSEMNVSTLELGDSALYLCASSFYELDRVEQYFGPGTRLTVT.

At least ten counts were recorded for this clonotype. V usage is TRBV12-3 or TRBV12-4 and J usage is TRBJ2-2, with TRBD1 identical over 9 bases. The V and J ends lost 5 bases and 3 bases, in that order; junction bases with no gene match: 13. The CDR3 is 18 residues long. The CDR3 nucleotides read TGTGCCAGCAGTCCGGGACAGGGAATATTTTCGGACACCGGGGAGCTGTTTTTT. Its translation: CASSPGQGIFSDTGELFF.

The chain combines TRBV10-3 with TRBJ2-1; 8 bases map to TRBD2. CDR3 length: 15 amino acids. Germline CDR1 and CDR2: ENHRY and SYGVKD. The ends lost 0 bases at V and 6 bases at J; junction bases unmatched: 4. CDR3 sequence: CAISESAGAGNEQFF. The CDR3 DNA follows: TGTGCCATCAGTGAGTCAGCGGGAGCGGGCAATGAGCAGTTCTTC.

This clonotype was found a few times. DNA of the CDR3: TGTGCCAGCAGCCCCCGTTGGGCAGGGGTCCAAGAGACCCAGTACTTC. This sequence encodes CASSPRWAGVQETQYF. The chain recombines TRBV7-9 with TRBJ2-5; perhaps TRBD1 as D (6 bases). Trimming left V 5 bases short and J 1 base short, with 17 bases between. The CDR3 loop spans 16 amino acids. Germline-derived CDR1 and CDR2 are SEHNR and FQNEAQ (reference sequence).

The V and J genes are TRBV4-1 and TRBJ2-2, with a possible D match to TRBD1 (5 bases). From germline, CDR1 is MGHRA and CDR2 YSYEKL. This CDR3 is 19 amino acids long. V lost 3 bases and J lost 2, with 22 bases in between. CDR3 DNA: TGCGCCAGCAGCCACCCATCCGGGTTTAGGGGCCCAAACACCGGGGAGCTGTTTTTT. Its protein is CASSHPSGFRGPNTGELFF.

The rearrangement uses TRBV29-1 and TRBJ1-2; no clear D gene. The germline gives CDR1 SQVTM, CDR2 ANQGSEA. The CDR3 totals 13 residues. The germline V and J ends were trimmed by 7 bases and 6 bases, with 18 bases remaining between them. The CDR3 region is CSALGGRVDGYTF. CDR3 nucleotides: TGCAGCGCCCTAGGAGGGCGCGTGGATGGCTACACCTTC.

Concerning this clonotype: The germline gene is not matched at one end of the junction; a read error may be the cause. The gene calls are TRBV20-1 and TRBJ2-3, with D possibly being TRBD1 (6 bases). The CDR3 extends over 14 amino acids. Germline V gene data show CDR1 as DFQATT and CDR2 as SNEGSKA (reference sequence). This chain's CDR3 is CSTRVDRSTDTQYF. The DNA of the CDR3 is TGCAGTACTAGAGTTGACAGGAGCACAGATACGCAGTATTTT.

The chain combines TRBV6-1 with TRBJ1-4; D not certain. The CDR3 consists of 12 residues. The germline V gene has CDR1 MNHNS and CDR2 SASEGT. Trimming cost V 6 bases and J 6 bases, with 8 bases left between them. The CDR3 loop is CASSAGYEKLFF. The CDR3 nucleotides read TGTGCCAGCAGCGCAGGTTATGAAAAACTGTTTTTT.

The V gene is TRBV12-3 or TRBV12-4, the J gene TRBJ2-5; no definite D call. Trimming took 3 bases from V and 4 from J, leaving 9 bases between them. This CDR3 comprises 13 residues. DNA of the CDR3: TGTGCCAGCAGTTTTGGTAGTCCAGAGACCCAGTACTTC. Protein sequence: CASSFGSPETQYF.

This chain links TRBV7-9 with TRBJ2-7; 7 nucleotides match TRBD1. CDR1 and CDR2 from the germline V gene are SEHNR and FQNEAQ (reference sequence). This CDR3 comprises 17 residues. J was trimmed by 0 bases and V by 2 bases; bases with no gene match: 10. CDR3 region: CASSLLRWGQSSYEQYF. The CDR3, as DNA: TGTGCCAGCAGCTTACTCAGGTGGGGACAGAGCTCCTACGAGCAGTACTTC.

In this sample, this clonotype turned up a few times. The chain uses TRBV5-1 and TRBJ2-7; D unresolved. Per the germline V gene, CDR1 is SGHRS and CDR2 is YFSETQ. V was cut by 0 bases and J by 0 bases, with 10 bases left in between. The CDR3 spans 15 residues. CDR3: CASSLEAISSYEQYF. In DNA, the CDR3 is TGCGCCAGCAGCTTGGAAGCTATTTCCTCCTACGAGCAGTACTTC.

J is TRBJ2-1 and V is TRBV3-1; 8 bases are a match to TRBD1. The CDR3 runs 13 residues. The ends lost 4 bases at V and 13 bases at J; junction bases unmatched: 9. The germline V gene encodes CDR1 LGHDT and CDR2 YNNKEL (reference sequence). The CDR3 sequence: CASSRDGQGVQFF. The CDR3 DNA follows: TGTGCCAGCAGCCGCGACGGACAGGGCGTTCAGTTCTTC.

This clonotype was counted only a few times. The chain employs TRBV3-1 and TRBJ1-5; tentative D call: TRBD1 (5 bases). The V end lost 0 bases, the J end lost 6 bases, and 9 bases lay between the germline ends. The CDR3 loop spans 14 amino acids. Germline V gene data show CDR1 as LGHDT and CDR2 as YNNKEL (reference sequence). CDR3 in DNA: TGTGCCAGCAGCCAAGATGTTGGGGGTCAGCCCCAGCATTTT. Its protein is CASSQDVGGQPQHF.

Only a few counts were recorded for this clonotype. The chain joins TRBV6-2 or TRBV6-3 to TRBJ1-1, with D unresolved. V lost 3 bases, J lost 5 bases, and 7 bases lay in between. This CDR3 region has 12 residues. Germline CDR1 and CDR2: MNHEY and SVGEGT. The CDR3 nucleotides read TGTGCCAGCAGTTATCTTGGGACTGAAGCTTTCTTT. Amino acids: CASSYLGTEAFF.

The chain links TRBV10-3 to TRBJ2-4; TRBD1 might be the D (5 bases). This CDR3 has 15 residues. In germline, CDR1 is ENHRY, CDR2 SYGVKD. V lost 0 bases and J 2 bases, leaving 8 bases between the germline ends. The CDR3 loop reads CAISESKGTKNIQYF. CDR3 coding DNA: TGTGCCATCAGTGAGTCGAAGGGGACCAAAAACATTCAGTACTTC.

V usage is TRBV5-1 and J usage is TRBJ2-4, with TRBD1 matching over 9 bases. The CDR3 is 15 residues long. CDR1 is SGHRS and CDR2 is YFSETQ in the germline V gene. V trimming: 10 bases; J trimming: 7 bases; junction bases outside the gene matches: 15. The CDR3 DNA sequence: TGCGCCCTGGGGACAGGGTTTTCCCTCAGGAACATTCAGTACTTC. Translated: CALGTGFSLRNIQYF. Variable domain in full (rest from reference TRBV5-1 and TRBJ2-4): KAGVTQTPRYLIKTRGQQVTLSCSPISGHRSVSWYQQTPGQGLQFLFEYFSETQRNKGNFPGRFSGRQFSNSRSEMNVSTLELGDSALYLCALGTGFSLRNIQYFGAGTRLSVL.

This rearrangement joins TRBV7-2 to TRBJ2-1; 12 bases are a match to TRBD2. V lost 2 bases, J lost 6 bases, and 5 bases stayed unmatched. Germline lookup yields CDR1 SGHTA and CDR2 FQGNSA. The CDR3 contains 16 residues. CDR3 nucleotides: TGTGCCAGCAGCTTACGCCCACTAGCGGGGGGCAATGAGCAGTTCTTC. This encodes CASSLRPLAGGNEQFF. The full variable domain, rest sourced from reference TRBV7-2 and TRBJ2-1, is GAGVSQSPSNKVTEKGKDVELRCDPISGHTALYWYRQSLGQGLEFLIYFQGNSAPDKSGLPSDRFSAERTGGSVSTLTIQRTQQEDSAVYLCASSLRPLAGGNEQFFGPGTRLTVL.

This clonotype occurred a few times. The gene calls are TRBV5-4 and TRBJ2-1; D uncertain. The CDR3 spans 13 residues. Between the trimmed V and J ends, which lost 0 bases and 9 bases, there was a span of 10 bases. Germline V lookup: CDR1 SGHNT, CDR2 YYREEE (reference sequence). The CDR3 sequence is CASSLDSLFEQFF. The CDR3 DNA is TGTGCCAGCAGCTTGGACAGCCTATTTGAGCAGTTCTTC.

CDR3 DNA: TGCGCCAGCAGCGTAGACTCCCATGAGCAGTTCTTC. Amino acids: CASSVDSHEQFF. The chain joins TRBV4-3 to TRBJ2-1, with no clear D. The V gene lost 5 bases and the J gene lost 8 bases, with 10 bases spanning the gap. The CDR3 has 12 residues. Per germline, CDR1 LGHNA and CDR2 YSLEER.

Concerning this clonotype: A read error may produce the germline difference seen at one junction end. The chain has TRBV28 and TRBJ2-7; 7 bases are a match to TRBD2. Germline CDR1 MDHEN, CDR2 SYDVKM. The CDR3 contains 14 residues. The CDR3 is CASRVTSAFGEQHF. The CDR3 coding sequence is TGTGCCAGCAGGGTAACTAGCGCCTTCGGCGAGCAGCACTTC.

This chain joins TRBV3-1 and TRBJ1-1; TRBD1 might be the D (6 bases). Germline V gene sequence: CDR1 LGHDT, CDR2 YNNKEL (reference sequence). Trimming cost V 0 bases and J 4 bases, with 12 bases left between them. This CDR3 region has 15 residues. The CDR3 region has the DNA TGTGCCAGCAGCCAAGATACAGGGTTGGGCACTGAAGCTTTCTTT. This codes for CASSQDTGLGTEAFF.

The rearrangement joins TRBV2 to TRBJ2-7; 8 bases match TRBD1. This CDR3 has 12 residues. CDR1 and CDR2 (germline): SNHLY, FYNNEI. Trimming at V came to 10 bases and at J to 2 bases, leaving 4 bases not matched to a gene. The chain's CDR3 is CAKGQETYEQYF. The CDR3 DNA is TGTGCCAAGGGACAGGAGACCTACGAGCAGTACTTC.

The chain links TRBV7-2 to TRBJ2-6; TRBD1 aligns across 8 bases. Losses at the gene ends were 4 bases for V and 1 base for J; bases not matched to a gene: 6. The CDR3 loop spans 17 amino acids. Germline values: CDR1 SGHTA, CDR2 FQGNSA. The CDR3 DNA reads as TGTGCCAGCAGCTCGGACAGGGAACTTTCTGGGGCCAACGTCCTGACTTTC. It codes for CASSSDRELSGANVLTF. The variable domain in full, completed from reference TRBV7-2 and TRBJ2-6, reads GAGVSQSPSNKVTEKGKDVELRCDPISGHTALYWYRQSLGQGLEFLIYFQGNSAPDKSGLPSDRFSAERTGGSVSTLTIQRTQQEDSAVYLCASSSDRELSGANVLTFGAGSRLTVL.

The gene calls are TRBV25-1 and TRBJ2-3; tentatively, D is TRBD2 (5 bases). Deletions cut 2 bases from V and 4 bases from J, with 7 bases between. CDR3 length: 13 residues. Germline lookup yields CDR1 MGHDK and CDR2 SYGVNS. The CDR3 region is CASSELAPDTQYF. CDR3 bases: TGTGCCAGCAGTGAACTAGCTCCAGATACGCAGTATTTT.

This chain links TRBV7-2 with TRBJ1-2, with D possibly TRBD1 on 5 matching bases. Germline loops: CDR1 SGHTA, CDR2 FQGNSA. The CDR3 sequence is 12 residues long. V was trimmed by 5 bases and J by 7 bases, leaving 11 bases between them. Here the CDR3 DNA reads TGTGCCAGCAGCCTGGGGGTACCTGGCTACACCTTC. Protein: CASSLGVPGYTF.

This clonotype was picked up a small number of times. The chain is built from TRBV10-3 and TRBJ1-2; D is unclear. Germline V gene lookup returns CDR1 ENHRY and CDR2 SYGVKD. The CDR3 totals 13 residues. V gave up 8 bases and J gave up 0 bases, with 10 bases separating them. The CDR3 here is CAILGPANYGYTF. The CDR3 coding sequence is TGTGCCATCTTGGGCCCGGCTAACTATGGCTACACCTTC.

The chain carries TRBV9 and TRBJ1-4; 8 bases line up with TRBD1. The CDR3 totals 14 residues. Germline CDR1 and CDR2: SGDLS and YYNGEE. The ends lost 0 bases at V and 6 bases at J; junction bases unmatched: 1. CDR3 amino acids: CASSVEQGDEKLFF. The DNA of the CDR3 is TGTGCCAGCAGCGTAGAACAGGGGGATGAAAAACTGTTTTTT.

The chain employs TRBV7-8 and TRBJ2-7; D ambiguous. This CDR3 is 12 amino acids long. The germline CDR1 and CDR2 sequences are SGHVS and FQNEAQ. Trimming took off 5 bases at V and 3 bases at J, with 8 bases between the two ends. CDR3: CASSPHGYEQYF. The DNA for the CDR3 is TGTGCCAGCAGCCCTCACGGCTACGAGCAGTACTTC.

This clonotype was seen a few times. The rearrangement uses TRBV6-5 and TRBJ1-1; D may be TRBD1 (5 bases). Germline V gene sequence: CDR1 MNHEY, CDR2 SVGAGI. This CDR3 spans 15 amino acids. Trimming removed 2 bases at V and 0 bases at J, with 10 bases between. This CDR3 is CASSYRQSMNTEAFF. CDR3 in DNA: TGTGCCAGCAGTTACCGACAGAGCATGAACACTGAAGCTTTCTTT.

This clonotype was seen ten or more times. The rearrangement uses TRBV7-2 and TRBJ1-1; a possible D gene is TRBD1 (6 bases). V gave up 5 bases and J gave up 1 base, with 14 bases separating them. This CDR3 is built from 15 residues. From germline, CDR1 is SGHTA and CDR2 FQGNSA. The CDR3, as DNA: TGTGCCAGCAGCACTCCGGGACATAGGAACACTGAAGCTTTCTTT. This sequence encodes CASSTPGHRNTEAFF.

CDR3 in amino acids: CASRGDRTNYGYTF. The CDR3 nucleotides are TGTGCCAGCAGAGGGGACAGAACTAACTATGGCTACACCTTC. The chain carries TRBV2 and TRBJ1-2, with 7 bases that match TRBD1. CDR1 SNHLY and CDR2 FYNNEI come from the germline V gene. The CDR3 contains 14 residues. With 6 bases clipped from V and 0 bases from J, the junction kept 4 bases outside the gene matches.